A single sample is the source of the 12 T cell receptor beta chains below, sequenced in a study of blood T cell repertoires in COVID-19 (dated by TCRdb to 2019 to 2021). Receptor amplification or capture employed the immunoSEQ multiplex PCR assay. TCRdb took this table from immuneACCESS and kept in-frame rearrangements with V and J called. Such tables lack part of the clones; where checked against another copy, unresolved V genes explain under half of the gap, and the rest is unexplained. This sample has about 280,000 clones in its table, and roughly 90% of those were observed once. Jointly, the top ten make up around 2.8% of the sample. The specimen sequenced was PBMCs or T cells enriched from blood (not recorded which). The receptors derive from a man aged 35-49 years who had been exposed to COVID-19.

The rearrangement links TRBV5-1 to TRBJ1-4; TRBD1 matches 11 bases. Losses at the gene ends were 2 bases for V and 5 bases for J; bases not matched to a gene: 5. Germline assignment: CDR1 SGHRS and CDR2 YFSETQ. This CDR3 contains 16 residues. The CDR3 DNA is TGCGCCAGCAGCTTAGGACAGGGGGCGCGGAATGAAAAACTGTTTTTT. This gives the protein CASSLGQGARNEKLFF.

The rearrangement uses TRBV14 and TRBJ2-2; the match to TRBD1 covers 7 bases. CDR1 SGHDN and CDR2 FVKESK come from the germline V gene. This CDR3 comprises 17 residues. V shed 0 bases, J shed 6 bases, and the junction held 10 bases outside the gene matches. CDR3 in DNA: TGTGCCAGCAGCCAAGATCTCGAGACAGGGCGCGCCGGGGAGCTGTTTTTT. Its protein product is CASSQDLETGRAGELFF.

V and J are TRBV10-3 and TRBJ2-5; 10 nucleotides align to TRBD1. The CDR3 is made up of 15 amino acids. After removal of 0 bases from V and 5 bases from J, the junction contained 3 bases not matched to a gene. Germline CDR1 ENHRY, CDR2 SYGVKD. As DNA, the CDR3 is TGTGCCATCAGTGAGTCGACAGGGGGCACGGAGACCCAGTACTTC. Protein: CAISESTGGTETQYF.

The CDR3 bases are TGTGCCAGCTACACCGGGACAGGGAAATACGAGCAGTACTTC. Translation gives CASYTGTGKYEQYF. The V gene is TRBV2, the J gene TRBJ2-7, with 9 bases that match TRBD1. J gave up 4 bases and V 8 bases, and 9 bases lay outside the gene matches. Germline-derived CDR1 and CDR2 are SNHLY and FYNNEI. The CDR3 consists of 14 residues. The full variable domain, its missing parts supplied by reference TRBV2 and TRBJ2-7, is EPEVTQTPSHQVTQMGQEVILRCVPISNHLYFYWYRQILGQKVEFLVSFYNNEISEKSEIFDDQFSVERPDGSNFTLKIRSTKLEDSAMYFCASYTGTGKYEQYFGPGTRLTVT.

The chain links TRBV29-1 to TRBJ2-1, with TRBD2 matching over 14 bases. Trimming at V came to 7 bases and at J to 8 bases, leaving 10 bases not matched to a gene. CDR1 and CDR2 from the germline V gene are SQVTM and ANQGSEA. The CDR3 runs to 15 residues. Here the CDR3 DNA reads TGCAGCGCCGGCAAAGGGACTAGCGGGAGCCATGAGCAGTTCTTC. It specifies CSAGKGTSGSHEQFF.

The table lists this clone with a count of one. CDR3 loop: CAWTWTGGDYGYTF. CDR3 nucleotide sequence: TGTGCCTGGACCTGGACAGGGGGCGACTATGGCTACACCTTC. The chain is built from TRBV30 and TRBJ1-2, with 11 bases identical to TRBD1. The germline V gene has CDR1 GTSNPN and CDR2 SVGIG (reference sequence). The CDR3 runs to 14 residues. V lost 4 bases to trimming and J lost 3 bases; unmatched junction nucleotides: 4. Combining the CDR3 with reference TRBV30 and TRBJ1-2 gives the whole variable domain SQTIHQWPATLVQPVGSPLSLECTVEGTSNPNLYWYRQAAGRGLQLLFYSVGIGQISSEVPQNLSASRPQDRQFILSSKKLLLSDSGFYLCAWTWTGGDYGYTFGSGTRLTVV.

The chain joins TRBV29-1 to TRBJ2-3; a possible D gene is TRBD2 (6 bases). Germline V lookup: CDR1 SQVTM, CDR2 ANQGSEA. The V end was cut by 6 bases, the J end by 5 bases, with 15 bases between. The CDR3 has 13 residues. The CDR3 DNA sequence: TGCAGCGTGAGGGAGGCCGGCGGAGATACGCAGTATTTT. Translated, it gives CSVREAGGDTQYF.

The CDR3 DNA reads TGTGCCATCAGTGATTCCGGGACAGGAGAGACCCAGTACTTC. The encoded protein is CAISDSGTGETQYF. The chain carries TRBV10-3 and TRBJ2-5; 8 bases agree with TRBD1. Per germline, CDR1 ENHRY and CDR2 SYGVKD. This CDR3 is built from 14 residues. The J segment lost 4 bases and the V segment lost 3 bases, leaving 4 bases of the junction unmatched.

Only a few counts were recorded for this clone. The CDR3 region has the DNA TGTGCCAGCAGGCTAGCGGGAGCCACCTCAGATACGCAGTATTTT. Translation gives CASRLAGATSDTQYF. This chain connects TRBV2 to TRBJ2-3, with TRBD2 matching 10 bases. CDR1 is SNHLY, CDR2 FYNNEI, per germline. This CDR3 is 15 amino acids long. The junction had 7 bases not matched to a gene; V was cut back by 6 bases and J by 4 bases.

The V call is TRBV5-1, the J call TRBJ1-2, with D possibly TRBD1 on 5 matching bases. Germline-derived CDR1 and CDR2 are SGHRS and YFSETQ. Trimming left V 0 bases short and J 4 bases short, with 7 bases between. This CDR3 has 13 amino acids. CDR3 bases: TGCGCCAGCAGCTTGGCCCAGGGCTATGGCTACACCTTC. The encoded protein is CASSLAQGYGYTF.

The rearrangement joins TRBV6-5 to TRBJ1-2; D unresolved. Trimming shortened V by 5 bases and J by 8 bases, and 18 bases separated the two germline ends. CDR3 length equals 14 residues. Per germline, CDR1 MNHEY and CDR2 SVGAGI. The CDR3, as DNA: TGTGCCAGCAGTCGCCTAGAGGGCTCGCGCGGCTACACCTTC. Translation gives CASSRLEGSRGYTF.

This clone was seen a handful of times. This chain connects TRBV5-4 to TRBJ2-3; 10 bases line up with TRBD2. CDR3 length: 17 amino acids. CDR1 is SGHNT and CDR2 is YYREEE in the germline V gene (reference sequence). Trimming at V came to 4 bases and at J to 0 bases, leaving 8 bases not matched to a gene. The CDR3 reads CASSRPQLAGSTDTQYF. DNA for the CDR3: TGTGCCAGCAGCCGACCACAACTAGCGGGGAGCACAGATACGCAGTATTTT.